This T cell receptor beta chain was captured in a study of blood T cell repertoires in COVID-19. Seattle's cohort entered during active infection and was followed longitudinally. TCRdb's copy holds only in-frame clones and misses some; the assay was immunoSEQ multiplex PCR. The sample contains about 300,000 clones, under 90% of which appear only once. Germline V CDR1 and CDR2: SGHDT, YYEEEE. The CDR3 is 13 residues long. V lost 4 bases and J lost 4, with 9 bases in between. The TCR originated in a woman aged 25 to 45 with COVID-19, enrolled during active disease. The chain employs TRBV5-6 and TRBJ1-3; D gene unclear. The sequencing input was peripheral blood. The chain's CDR3 is CASSAGPGNTIYF. Here the CDR3 DNA reads TGTGCCAGCAGCGCGGGTCCCGGAAACACCATATATTTT.